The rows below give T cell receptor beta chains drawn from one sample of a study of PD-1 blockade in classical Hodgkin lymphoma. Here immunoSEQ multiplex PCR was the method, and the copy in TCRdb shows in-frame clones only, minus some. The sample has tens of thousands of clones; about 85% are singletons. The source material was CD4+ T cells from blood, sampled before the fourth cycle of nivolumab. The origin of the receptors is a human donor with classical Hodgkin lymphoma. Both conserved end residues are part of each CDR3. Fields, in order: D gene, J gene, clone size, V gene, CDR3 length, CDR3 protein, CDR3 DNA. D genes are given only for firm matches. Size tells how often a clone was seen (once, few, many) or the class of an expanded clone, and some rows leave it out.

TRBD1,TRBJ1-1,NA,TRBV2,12,CASSLGTAEAFF,TGTGCCAGCAGCCTGGGGACAGCTGAAGCTTTCTTT
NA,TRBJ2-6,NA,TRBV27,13,CASKSSGANVLTF,TGTGCCAGCAAAAGCTCTGGGGCCAACGTCCTGACTTTC
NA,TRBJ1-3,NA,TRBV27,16,CASSFSDGFSGNTIYF,TGTGCCAGCAGTTTCTCGGACGGGTTCTCTGGAAACACCATATATTTT
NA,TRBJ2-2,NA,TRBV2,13,CANRDPGPGELFF,TGTGCCAACCGGGACCCCGGGCCCGGGGAGCTGTTTTTT
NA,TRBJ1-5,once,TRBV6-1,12,CASSNNYQPQHF,TGTGCCAGCAGTAACAACTATCAGCCCCAGCATTTT
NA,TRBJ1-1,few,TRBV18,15,CASSPRRGSDTEAFF,TGTGCCAGCTCCCCACGGCGGGGAAGCGACACTGAAGCTTTCTTT
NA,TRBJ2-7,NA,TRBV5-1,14,CASSMDTVSYEQYF,TGCGCCAGCAGCATGGACACGGTCTCCTACGAGCAGTACTTC
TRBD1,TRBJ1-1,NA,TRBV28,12,CASRQGDPEAFF,TGTGCCAGCAGACAGGGGGACCCAGAAGCTTTCTTT
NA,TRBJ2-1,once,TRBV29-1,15,CSLGWGTSSYNEQFF,TGCAGCCTAGGCTGGGGTACAAGCTCCTACAATGAGCAGTTCTTC
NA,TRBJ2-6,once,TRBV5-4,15,CASSERPEGANVLTF,TGTGCCAGCAGCGAAAGGCCAGAAGGGGCCAACGTCCTGACTTTC
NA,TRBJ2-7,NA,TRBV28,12,CASTSSRDEQYF,TGTGCCAGCACCTCCTCAAGGGACGAGCAGTACTTC
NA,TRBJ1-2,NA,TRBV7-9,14,CASSLSQGDYGYTF,TGTGCCAGCAGCTTAAGTCAGGGCGACTATGGCTACACCTTC
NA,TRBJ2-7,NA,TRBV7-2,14,CASSLSRGGYEQYF,TGTGCCAGCAGCTTATCACGGGGCGGTTACGAGCAGTACTTC
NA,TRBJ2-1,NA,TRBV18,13,CASSLSENNEQFF,TGTGCCAGCTCACTTTCCGAAAACAATGAGCAGTTCTTC
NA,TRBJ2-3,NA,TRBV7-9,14,CASSLATPPKTQYF,TGTGCCAGCAGCTTAGCGACTCCCCCGAAAACGCAGTATTTT
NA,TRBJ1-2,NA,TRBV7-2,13,CASSPGQPYGYTF,TGTGCCAGCAGCCCCGGACAGCCTTATGGCTACACCTTC
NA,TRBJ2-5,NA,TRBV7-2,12,CASSTSQETQYF,TGTGCCAGCAGCACCTCGCAAGAGACCCAGTACTTC
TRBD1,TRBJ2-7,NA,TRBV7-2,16,CASSLSSGQIYYEQYF,TGTGCCAGCAGCTTAAGCTCGGGACAGATTTACTACGAGCAATACTTC
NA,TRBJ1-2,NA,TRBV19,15,CASSIHPTENYGYTF,TGTGCCAGTAGTATCCACCCGACAGAAAACTATGGCTACACCTTC
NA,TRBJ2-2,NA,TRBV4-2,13,CASRVLGVGELFF,TGTGCCAGCAGGGTCCTTGGTGTGGGGGAGCTGTTTTTT
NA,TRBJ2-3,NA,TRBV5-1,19,CASSGDLVGGGTITDTQYF,TGCGCCAGCAGCGGCGACCTCGTAGGAGGGGGAACAATCACAGATACGCAGTATTTT
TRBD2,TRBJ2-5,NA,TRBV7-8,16,CASSFSGTSDKETQYF,TGTGCCAGCAGCTTCTCCGGGACTAGCGATAAAGAGACCCAGTACTTC
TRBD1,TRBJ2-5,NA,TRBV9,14,CASSVIGTEGTQYF,TGTGCCAGCAGCGTAATTGGGACAGAGGGGACCCAGTACTTC
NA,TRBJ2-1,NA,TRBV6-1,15,CASRDPRVSYNEQFF,TGTGCCAGCAGGGATCCCAGGGTCTCCTACAATGAGCAGTTCTTC
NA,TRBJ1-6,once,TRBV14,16,CASSQPGTSTNSPLHF,TGTGCCAGCAGCCAACCCGGCACTTCAACAAATTCACCCCTCCACTTT